The 4 T cell receptor beta chains listed next were all sequenced from one sample in a study of T cells in Graves' hyperthyroidism and ophthalmopathy. The source material, RNA transcripts, was used to amplify TCR beta CDR3 regions. Initially, a first-round RT-PCR of the TCR CDR3 employed the HTBI primer set. TCRdb reanalysed the multiplex PCR reads using MiXCR and keeps one entry per CDR3 protein. Among fewer than 900,000 distinct CDR3 sequences listed, under 20% were seen once. The sample was blood. The receptors here all came from a woman between 45 and 60 years old with Graves' hyperthyroidism that later progressed to Graves' ophthalmopathy.

The chain recombines TRBV27 with TRBJ2-2, with D possibly being TRBD1 or TRBD2 (7 bases each). The CDR3 length is 13 residues. V was clipped by 8 bases and J by 4 bases, with 11 bases between them. The germline CDR1 and CDR2 sequences are MNHEY and SMNVEV (reference sequence). This chain's CDR3 is CASQGGLTGELFF. The CDR3 DNA reads as TGTGCCAGCCAGGGGGGGCTCACCGGGGAGCTGTTTTTT.

This clonotype was seen repeatedly, ten times or more. The chain employs TRBV5-1 and TRBJ2-7; possible D gene TRBD2, 6 bases. V was trimmed by 0 bases and J by 0 bases, leaving 13 bases between them. The CDR3 contains 16 residues. Germline CDR1 reads SGHRS; CDR2 reads YFSETQ. The CDR3: CASSLAPTGVSYEQYF. CDR3 coding DNA: TGCGCCAGCAGCTTGGCCCCTACGGGGGTCTCCTACGAGCAGTACTTC.

This clonotype was counted between two and nine times. The rearrangement joins TRBV7-9 to TRBJ2-7; D remains ambiguous. V was trimmed by 4 bases and J by 5 bases, leaving 9 bases between them. Germline lookup yields CDR1 SEHNR and CDR2 FQNEAQ (reference sequence). The CDR3 sequence is 12 residues long. CDR3 coding DNA: TGTGCCAGCAGCTCGGATGTCCACGAGCAGTACTTC. Translation: CASSSDVHEQYF.

This clonotype showed up many times. The V call is TRBV7-9, the J call TRBJ1-1; TRBD1 might be the D (6 bases). The ends were cut back, 4 bases at V and 0 bases at J, with 15 bases in the middle. CDR1 SEHNR and CDR2 FQNEAQ come from the germline V gene (reference sequence). The CDR3 is made up of 16 amino acids. The CDR3 DNA is TGTGCCAGCAGCTCCCCCGGGGGCAGGGTGAACACTGAAGCTTTCTTT. This gives the protein CASSSPGGRVNTEAFF.